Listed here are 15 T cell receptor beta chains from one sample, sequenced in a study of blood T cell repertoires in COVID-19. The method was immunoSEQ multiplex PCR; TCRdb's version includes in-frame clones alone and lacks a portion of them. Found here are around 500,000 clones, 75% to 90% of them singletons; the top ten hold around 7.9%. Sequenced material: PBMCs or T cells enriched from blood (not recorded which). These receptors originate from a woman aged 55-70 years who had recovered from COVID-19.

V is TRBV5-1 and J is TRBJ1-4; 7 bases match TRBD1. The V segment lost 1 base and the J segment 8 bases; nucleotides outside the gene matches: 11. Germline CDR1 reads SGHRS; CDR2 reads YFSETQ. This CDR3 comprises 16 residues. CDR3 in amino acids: CASSLTGEGSGEKLFF. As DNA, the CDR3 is TGCGCCAGCAGCTTGACAGGGGAAGGATCAGGGGAAAAACTGTTTTTT.

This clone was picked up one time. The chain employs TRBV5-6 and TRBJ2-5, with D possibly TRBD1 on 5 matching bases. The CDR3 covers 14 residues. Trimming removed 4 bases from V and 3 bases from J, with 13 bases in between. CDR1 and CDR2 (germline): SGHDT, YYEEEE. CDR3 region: CASSPRTLKETQYF. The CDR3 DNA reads TGTGCCAGCAGCCCTCGGACACTAAAAGAGACCCAGTACTTC.

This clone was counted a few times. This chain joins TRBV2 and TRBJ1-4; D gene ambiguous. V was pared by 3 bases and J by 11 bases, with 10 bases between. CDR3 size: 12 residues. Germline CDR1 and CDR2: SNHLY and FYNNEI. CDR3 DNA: TGTGCCAGCAGTGATTGGGTCAGGAAACTGTTTTTT. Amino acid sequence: CASSDWVRKLFF.

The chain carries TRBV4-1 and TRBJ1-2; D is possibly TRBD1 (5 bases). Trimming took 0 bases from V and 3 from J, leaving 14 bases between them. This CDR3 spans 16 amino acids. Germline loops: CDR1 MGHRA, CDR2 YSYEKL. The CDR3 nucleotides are TGCGCCAGCAGCCAAGATCAGGCAGGGCTCGACTATGGCTACACCTTC. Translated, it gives CASSQDQAGLDYGYTF.

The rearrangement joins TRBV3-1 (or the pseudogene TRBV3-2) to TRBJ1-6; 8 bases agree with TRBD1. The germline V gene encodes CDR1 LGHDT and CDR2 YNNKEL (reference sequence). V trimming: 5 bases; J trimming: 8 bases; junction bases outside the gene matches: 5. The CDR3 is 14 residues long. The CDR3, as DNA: TGTGCCAGCAGCGACAGGGGAAAGGATTCACCCCTCCACTTT. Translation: CASSDRGKDSPLHF.

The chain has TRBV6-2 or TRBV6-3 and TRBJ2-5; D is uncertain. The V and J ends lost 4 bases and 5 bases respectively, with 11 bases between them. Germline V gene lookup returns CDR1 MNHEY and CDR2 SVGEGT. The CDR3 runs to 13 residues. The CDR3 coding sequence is TGTGCCAGCAGTTCCTCTTATCCGGAGACCCAGTACTTC. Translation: CASSSSYPETQYF.

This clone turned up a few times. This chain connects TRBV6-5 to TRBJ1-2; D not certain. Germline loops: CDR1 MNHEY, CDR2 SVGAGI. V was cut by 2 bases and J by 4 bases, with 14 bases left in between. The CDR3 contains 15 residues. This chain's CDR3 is CASSYTGFSGYGYTF. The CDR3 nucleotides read TGTGCCAGCAGTTACACGGGATTTTCGGGCTATGGCTACACCTTC.

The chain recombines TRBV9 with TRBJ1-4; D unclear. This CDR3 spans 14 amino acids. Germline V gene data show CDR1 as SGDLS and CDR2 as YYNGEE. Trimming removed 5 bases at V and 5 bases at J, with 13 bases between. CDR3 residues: CASSVNAGNEKLFF. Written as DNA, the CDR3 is TGTGCCAGCAGTGTCAACGCGGGGAATGAAAAACTGTTTTTT. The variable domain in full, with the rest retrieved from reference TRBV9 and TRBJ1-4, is DSGVTQTPKHLITATGQRVTLRCSPRSGDLSVYWYQQSLDQGLQFLIQYYNGEERAKGNILERFSAQQFPDLHSELNLSSLELGDSALYFCASSVNAGNEKLFFGSGTQLSVL.

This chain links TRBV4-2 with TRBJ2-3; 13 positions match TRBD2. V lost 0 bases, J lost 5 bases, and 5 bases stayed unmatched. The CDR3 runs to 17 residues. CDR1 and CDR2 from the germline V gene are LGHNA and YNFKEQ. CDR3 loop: CASSQEGLAGRIDTQYF. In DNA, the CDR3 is TGTGCCAGCAGCCAAGAGGGACTAGCGGGGCGGATAGATACGCAGTATTTT.

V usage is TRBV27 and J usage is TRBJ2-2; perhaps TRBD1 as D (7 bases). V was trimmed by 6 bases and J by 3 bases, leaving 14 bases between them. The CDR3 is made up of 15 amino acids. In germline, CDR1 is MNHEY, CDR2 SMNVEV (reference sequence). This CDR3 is CASSHRGGDTGELFF. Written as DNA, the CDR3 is TGTGCCAGCAGCCACAGGGGCGGGGACACCGGGGAGCTGTTTTTT.

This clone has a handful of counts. CDR3 nucleotides: TGTGCCAGCAATCAACTCGACAGTGCCAATCAGCCCCAGCATTTT. It yields the protein CASNQLDSANQPQHF. The V and J genes are TRBV6-5 and TRBJ1-5, with a possible D match to TRBD1 (5 bases). This CDR3 region has 15 residues. The germline CDR1 and CDR2 sequences are MNHEY and SVGAGI. The germline V and J ends were trimmed by 7 bases and 3 bases, with 16 bases remaining between them.

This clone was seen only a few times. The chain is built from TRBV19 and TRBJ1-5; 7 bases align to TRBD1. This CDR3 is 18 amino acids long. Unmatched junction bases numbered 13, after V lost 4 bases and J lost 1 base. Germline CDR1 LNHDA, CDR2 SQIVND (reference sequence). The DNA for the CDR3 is TGTGCCAGTAGTAACCCCTGGGACAGATACTCGAGCAATCAGCCCCAGCATTTT. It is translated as CASSNPWDRYSSNQPQHF.

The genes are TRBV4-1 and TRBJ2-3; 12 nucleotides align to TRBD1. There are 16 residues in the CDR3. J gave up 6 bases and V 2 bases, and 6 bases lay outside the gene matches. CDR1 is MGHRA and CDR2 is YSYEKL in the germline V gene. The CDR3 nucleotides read TGCGCCAGCAGCCAAACCGGGACAGGGGGCGCGGATACGCAGTATTTT. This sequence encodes CASSQTGTGGADTQYF.

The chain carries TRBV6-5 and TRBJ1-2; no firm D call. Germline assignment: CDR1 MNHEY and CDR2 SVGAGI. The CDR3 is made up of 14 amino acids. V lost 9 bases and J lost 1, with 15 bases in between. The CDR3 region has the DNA TGTGCCAGAACAGCCAAGGTTAATAACTATGGCTACACCTTC. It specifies CARTAKVNNYGYTF.

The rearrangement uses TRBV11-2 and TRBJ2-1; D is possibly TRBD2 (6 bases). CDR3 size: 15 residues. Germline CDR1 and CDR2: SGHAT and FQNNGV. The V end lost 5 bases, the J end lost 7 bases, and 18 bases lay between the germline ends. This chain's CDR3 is CASSPRVGGRNEQFF. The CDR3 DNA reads TGTGCCAGCAGCCCCCGGGTTGGGGGGAGGAATGAGCAGTTCTTC.